This paragraph covers one T cell receptor beta chain sequence. The antigen is unknown. Researchers ran the PCR with 60 Vbeta and 13 Jbeta primers. TCRdb's copy holds only in-frame clones and misses some; the assay was immunoSEQ multiplex PCR. The top ten hold roughly 1.6% of the sample, which has around 200,000 clones, around 83% seen once. The data originate from a study of cytomegalovirus exposure and HLA in healthy donors. Study-level points and caveats: A later analysis found TCR association rates differed by HLA locus, highest for DRB1 and lowest for HLA-C. The availability of immune exposure information extended only to CMV serostatus. Later on, a genetic analysis was performed. It linked a missense variant in DCLRE1C with V- and J-gene trimming of TCR beta.

The study sampled nominally healthy donors, though unrecorded immune exposures were likely. Sequences were obtained from PBMCs. The sequence was obtained from a man in his fifties or sixties in good health and CMV-seronegative.

Here the CDR3 DNA reads TGTGCCAGCAGTTGGGACAGGGCCTACAATGAGCAGTTCTTC. It encodes CASSWDRAYNEQFF. The chain joins TRBV27 to TRBJ2-1; 9 bases map to TRBD1. V lost 4 bases and J lost 2; bases outside the gene matches: 0. The V gene's germline CDR1 is MNHEY and CDR2 SMNVEV (reference sequence). The CDR3 runs 14 residues.